This section outlines one TCR beta chain sequence together with its context. What this receptor recognizes is not known. Within one base of it there is no much larger clone, and no base qualities were kept. These data belong to a study of shared clonotypes between healthy human individuals (dated by TCRdb to about 2020). Concerning the study at large: A couple of women and a few men aged 18 to 49 years were included in the cohort. For each donor, CD4 naive and CD4 memory were each run on three plates, CD8 naive on two plates, and CD8 memory on one plate. To estimate repertoire size and how much clonotypes are shared between individuals, the study performed deep sequencing of blood TCR repertoires from a few healthy adults. To increase sequencing depth and limit assay-specific biases, different laboratories used diverse techniques to prepare libraries and sequence TCR repertoires. Leukapheresis yielded between about 0.9 and 9.5 billion PBMCs per donor.

Broader findings and caveats from the paper: Larger estimated clonotype richness was generally found for naive subsets than for memory subsets. The genetic and exposure-history diversity represented was limited by the small number of donors. Clonotypes shared by all four sorted-subset donors showed higher generation probabilities than non-shared clonotypes. Sampling was restricted to blood, and TCR repertoires in tissue are likely to differ from TCR repertoires in blood. Pairwise subsampling led to the expectation that sequencing depth would affect the degree of clonotype sharing among donors. Rarefaction of sorted-subset datasets indicated incomplete sequencing despite the large sequencing depth. Across four donors, roughly 5.1% of naive CD4, around 3.5% of naive CD8, 2.3% of memory CD4, and under 0.45% of memory CD8 clonotypes were shared.

As encoded in the germline V gene, CDR1 is SGDLS while CDR2 is YYNGEE. Inclusive of the bounding cysteine and phenylalanine, the CDR3 is 15 residues long. Of all the DNA, just the CDR3 is kept, 45 bases in frame from base 1. From V the trimming removes 4 bases and from J it removes 5 bases, while the gene matches leave 9 bases of the junction unaccounted for. TCR CDR3 regions were amplified from genomic DNA by multiplex PCR using the deep immunoSEQ assay. For each cell subset, the extracted genomic DNA was distributed evenly across all wells of several immunoSEQ 96-well plates, and each plate served as one replicate. For sorted subsets, 200 to 250 ng of genomic DNA, equivalent to around 29,000 T cell genomes, went into each replicate PCR. Purified libraries were quantified with a Qubit 3.0 fluorometer, sized on a Bioanalyzer 2100, and re-quantified with the KAPA Library Quantification kit. Every immunoSEQ 96-well plate was sequenced on a dedicated single-read 150-cycle Illumina NextSeq 550 flow cell. On the study's bioinformatics: Because the immunoSEQ output included only junctional sequences and no quality scores, the filtering could not be the same as the filtering used for full-length reads. Sequences were annotated with PyIR, a Python wrapper for IgBLAST v1.9, and V/J genes and CDR3 were assigned using IMGT germline references. Reads were filtered out if the reads had weak V/J assignments (E-value above 1e-6), no CDR3, stop codons, out-of-frame junctions, or ambiguous translated residues. A V3J clonotype was defined by an identical inferred V gene, J gene, and CDR3 amino acid sequence. Percentage overlap between repertoires was calculated by dividing the number of shared unique clonotypes by the size of the smaller repertoire. Richness of each repertoire was evaluated using RTK rarefaction, the Chao1 estimator, and Recon v2.1 estimates of unobserved clonotypes. Generation probabilities for all TCRbeta clonotypes obtained by the gDNA method from a handful of donors were computed using OLGA. TCRdb took over this immuneACCESS table, retaining in-frame rearrangements with V and J assigned. Such tables are incomplete; in checked studies, under half of the missing clones stem from an unresolved V gene, and the remainder is unexplained. D and trimming were read from the DNA, whereas the V and J calls and clone size are those reported in that table. The sample yields about 1.4 million clones; approximately 97% were counted once. Approximately 1% of the sample comes from the top ten.

The donors were healthy, HIV-negative adults with no recently reported acute infections or vaccinations. Every donor was a Caucasian adult residing in Nashville, Tennessee, USA. Magnetic negative selection was used to enrich CD4+ T cells, after which naive cells were positively selected on CD45RA and the negative fraction became the memory subset. After blood collection by leukapheresis, PBMCs were isolated using Ficoll-Histopaque density gradient centrifugation and then cryopreserved in the vapor phase of liquid nitrogen. Purity and quantity of every magnetically sorted T cell population were checked by analytical flow cytometry. Each sorted fraction had its genomic DNA isolated and then quantified by UV absorbance on a Nanodrop 2000c.

The source material was naive CD4+ T cells sorted from blood. This sample's cell subset or site label indicates: CD45RA+ positively selected. The TCR was taken from a man aged 25-45 years in good health. The chain uses TRBV9 and TRBJ2-5, with 9 middle bases fitting TRBD2. The nucleotide sequence is given as TGTGCCAGCAGCTCGCAGCGCGGGAGGGCTGAGACCCAGTACTTC. Translated, it reads CASSSQRGRAETQYF.